A selection of T cell receptor beta chains follows, all from one sample in a study of T cells in Graves' hyperthyroidism and ophthalmopathy. TCRdb called the multiplex PCR reads again in MiXCR, with one record for every CDR3 protein. The sample holds about 180,000 distinct CDR3 sequences, more than 15% seen once. The sequenced sample was blood. These receptor sequences come from a woman in her forties or fifties with Graves' hyperthyroidism. Each CDR3 is given with its conserved first and last residue. A clone size is listed for some rows: how often the clone was seen (once, few, many), or a class if it is expanded.

CASSPDLNEQYF	many	TRBV18
CASSPRQGGTTDTQYF	many	TRBV7-8
CASRWTGGPAGELFF	-	TRBV7-9
CASSLGDLGETQYF	-	TRBV5-8
CASSEQGPSSEQFF	once	TRBV2
CAWIHRGRHPNTEAFF	-	TRBV30
CASRSSRLAGGGETQYF	many	TRBV7-2
CASTEYGQAQISNTGELFF	many	TRBV6-2/TRBV6-3
CASSEGTSATDTQYF	many	TRBV9
CASSLTGTTDYGYTF	-	TRBV7-3
CASSSRGGGVTETSGRPPYGQYF	once	TRBV28
CASSRWGLNSPYYTGELFF	many	TRBV2
CASSIGGGETEAFF	many	TRBV19
CATSTGSSGDTDTQYF	many	TRBV2
CASSWTSGAVGYEQYF	-	TRBV28
CASSLIKGNEQFF	many	TRBV5-1
CSARTGGHEGGPHEQYF	many	TRBV20-1
CASSIRDSRLEKLFF	few	TRBV19
CASTSTRGGTEAFF	many	TRBV6-1
CASSPDETQYF	many	TRBV18
CASSYPRQGNNEQFF	-	TRBV6-2/TRBV6-3
CASSYAVGGGRTEAFF	-	TRBV7-3
CASSQPRAAHYGYTF	few	TRBV4-1
CASSQEQGIGVSEQFF	few	TRBV4-1
CASSLATRAGTAHPYTF	many	TRBV7-2
CASSPRMSSYNEQFF	few	TRBV7-9
CASSVGERTLGAFF	many	TRBV7-9
CASSRLAGAPYNEQFF	-	TRBV6-2/TRBV6-3
CASRRQGATNEKLFF	many	TRBV2
CASSYRSPYNEQFF	many	TRBV6-2/TRBV6-3
CASSYQGGRVGYTF	-	TRBV6-2/TRBV6-3
CASSLLLAGGGTGELFF	few	TRBV27
CASSLSSGGPYEQYF	once	TRBV5-1
CASSSMAGGSYNSPLHF	many	TRBV28
CASSSGPSAEAFF	many	TRBV6-1
CASSRLITSYEQYF	many	TRBV2
CASSQGPLRGETQYF	-	TRBV4-2
CASKGDSIETRTEAFF	-	TRBV6-1
CASSQAAGRFYEQYF	once	TRBV3-1
CASSPWGSNTEAFF	many	TRBV3-1
CASSEVNTGEQYF	many	TRBV2